This TCR beta chain comes out of a study of cytotoxic CD8 clonotypes in ibrutinib-treated CLL. Data came from immunoSEQ multiplex PCR; TCRdb stores just in-frame clones and leaves some out. The sample comprises about 120,000 clones, over 75% of which are singletons, and around 2% rests with the top ten. The CDR3 runs 15 residues. The ends lost 2 bases at V and 2 bases at J; junction bases unmatched: 1. Germline V gives CDR1 MNHEY, CDR2 SVGAGI. The material sequenced was PBMCs, taken after 24 months of ibrutinib treatment. This chain links TRBV6-5 with TRBJ2-1; 9 bases match TRBD2. The origin of this receptor is a human donor with chronic lymphocytic leukemia. The CDR3 spells CASSYGGGAYNEQFF. The CDR3 region has the DNA TGTGCCAGCAGTTACGGCGGGGGGGCCTACAATGAGCAGTTCTTC.